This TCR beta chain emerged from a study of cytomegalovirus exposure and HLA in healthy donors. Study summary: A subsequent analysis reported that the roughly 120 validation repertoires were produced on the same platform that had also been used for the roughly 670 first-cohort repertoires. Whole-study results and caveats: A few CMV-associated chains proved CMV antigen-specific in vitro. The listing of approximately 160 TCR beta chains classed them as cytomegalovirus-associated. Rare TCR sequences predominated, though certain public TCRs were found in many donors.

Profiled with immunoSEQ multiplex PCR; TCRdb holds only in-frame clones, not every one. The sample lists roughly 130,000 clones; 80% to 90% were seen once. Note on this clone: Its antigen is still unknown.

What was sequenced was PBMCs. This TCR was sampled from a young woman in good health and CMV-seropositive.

CDR3 coding DNA: TGCAGCGTTGAAGTTGCGGGGGAGACCTACGAGCAGTACTTC. Its translation is CSVEVAGETYEQYF. This chain joins TRBV29-1 and TRBJ2-7; 7 nucleotides align to TRBD2. The CDR3 is made up of 14 amino acids. Germline V gene lookup returns CDR1 SQVTM and CDR2 ANQGSEA. Trimming took 1 base from V and 2 from J; bases not matched to a gene: 5.